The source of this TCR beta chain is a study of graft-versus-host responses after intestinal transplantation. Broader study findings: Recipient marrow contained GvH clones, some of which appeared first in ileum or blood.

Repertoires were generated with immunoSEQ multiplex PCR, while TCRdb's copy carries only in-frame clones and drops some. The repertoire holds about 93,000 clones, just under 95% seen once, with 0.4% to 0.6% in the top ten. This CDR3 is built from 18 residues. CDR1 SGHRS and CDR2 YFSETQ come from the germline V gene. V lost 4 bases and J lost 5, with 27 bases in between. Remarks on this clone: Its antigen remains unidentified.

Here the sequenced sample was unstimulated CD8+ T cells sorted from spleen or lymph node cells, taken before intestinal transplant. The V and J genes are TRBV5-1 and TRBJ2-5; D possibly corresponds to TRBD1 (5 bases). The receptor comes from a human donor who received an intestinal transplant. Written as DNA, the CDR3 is TGCGCCAGCAGCCTACAGGAAAGCATGGATGCGGAGTGGGAGACCCAGTACTTC. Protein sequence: CASSLQESMDAEWETQYF. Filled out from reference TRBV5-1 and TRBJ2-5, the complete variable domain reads KAGVTQTPRYLIKTRGQQVTLSCSPISGHRSVSWYQQTPGQGLQFLFEYFSETQRNKGNFPGRFSGRQFSNSRSEMNVSTLELGDSALYLCASSLQESMDAEWETQYFGPGTRLLVL.